This T cell receptor (beta chain) came from a study of T cell responses to AZD1222 COVID-19 vaccine. The repertoire was sequenced with immunoSEQ multiplex PCR; TCRdb's copy has only in-frame clones and lacks some. The sample includes 80,000 to 95,000 clones, around 89% seen only once; the top ten take about 5.7%. The length of the CDR3 is 15 residues. Trimming pared 2 bases from V and 4 bases from J, leaving 14 bases between. Germline CDR1 MNHEY, CDR2 SVGAGI. A word on this clone: Its target is not known.

Findings of the study overall: Spike was spanned by vaccine-associated CD4 TCRs, which were dominant at 160-218 and 743-854. Clonal diversity may have been underestimated in mostly white British donors. Every sample of the repertoires postdated the peak T cell response.

This specimen consisted of peripheral blood, obtained on day 0 of AZD1222 vaccination. This sequence was found in an adult in good health. The genes are TRBV6-5 and TRBJ1-2, with D tentatively TRBD1 (5 bases). As DNA, the CDR3 is TGTGCCAGCAGTTACCGGGGCAGGGACCCCTATGGCTACACCTTC. Amino acids: CASSYRGRDPYGYTF.